This T cell receptor beta chain was identified in a study of human T cells and chemical hapten exposure. Study-wide points: High-frequency TCRs, those above 1 in 1000, stayed the same after DPC sensitization. Clustering by CDR3 similarity yielded significantly more large clusters from expanded TCRs than controls.

This CDR3 contains 15 residues. Germline V gives CDR1 KGHSH, CDR2 LQKENI. V lost 6 bases to trimming and J lost 0 bases, with 14 bases between them. Time point of the sample: pre-sensitization, week 0. Indicated treatment: therapeutic diphenylcyclopropenone sensitization with weekly scalp DPC. Alopecia patients between 18 and 70 years old and suitable for DPC were used as donors. This clonotype has just a few counts. What it binds is not known. MiXCR was run by TCRdb on the RACE reads, yielding one entry per CDR3 protein. The data contain 89,000 or so distinct CDR3 sequences, about 8.5% of them seen just once; the ten biggest clones take up roughly 2.6%.

The receptor was isolated from a man aged 40-49 years with alopecia areata. Some clones in this sample may be carry-over from other donors' samples. The J gene is TRBJ1-1, the V gene TRBV18, with D perhaps TRBD1 (6 bases). The material was whole blood, obtained in connection with sensitization to the hapten diphenylcyclopropenone (DPC). The CDR3 DNA follows: TGTGCCAGCTCGTCAGGGGTGGGCATGAACACTGAAGCTTTCTTT. This sequence encodes CASSSGVGMNTEAFF.